Shown below are 22 T cell receptor beta chains from a single sample sequenced in a study of T cells in Graves' hyperthyroidism and ophthalmopathy. RNA transcripts gave rise to amplified TCR beta CDR3 regions. The HTBI set primed first-round TCR CDR3 RT-PCR. TCRdb re-called the multiplex PCR reads through MiXCR, storing one row per CDR3 protein. The sample lists hundreds of thousands of distinct CDR3 sequences, about 15% seen once, with under 15% in the top ten. Sample: blood. Source of these receptors: a man aged 18 to 29 with Graves' ophthalmopathy.

This clonotype was picked up many times. The genes are TRBV6-5 and TRBJ2-1, with D perhaps TRBD1 (6 bases). Between the trimmed V and J ends, which lost 0 bases and 3 bases, there was a span of 12 bases. Per germline, CDR1 MNHEY and CDR2 SVGAGI. The CDR3 totals 16 residues. The CDR3 DNA reads TGTGCCAGCAGTTACTCGCCAAGGGGGAGCTACAATGAGCAGTTCTTC. This gives the protein CASSYSPRGSYNEQFF.

In this sample, this clonotype turned up many times. The chain has TRBV12-3 or TRBV12-4 and TRBJ1-2, with no clear D. Trimming cost V 8 bases and J 2 bases, with 9 bases left between them. The CDR3 covers 12 residues. CDR3 region: CASPSENYGYTF. The DNA of the CDR3 is TGTGCCAGCCCTTCGGAGAACTATGGCTACACCTTC.

In its sample, this clonotype was seen many times. V usage is TRBV7-2 and J usage is TRBJ1-3, with no clear D. The CDR3 runs to 15 residues. V was pared by 4 bases and J by 5 bases, with 15 bases between. Germline loops: CDR1 SGHTA, CDR2 FQGNSA. CDR3 sequence: CASSSFNPPRNTIYF. In DNA form, the CDR3 reads TGTGCCAGCAGCTCCTTTAATCCTCCGCGAAACACCATATATTTT.

Ten or more counts support this clonotype. The chain uses TRBV3-1 and TRBJ1-6; 9 bases map to TRBD1. Per germline, CDR1 LGHDT and CDR2 YNNKEL (reference sequence). Trimming cost V 2 bases and J 10 bases; bases outside gene matches: 9. The CDR3 is 16 amino acids. CDR3 region: CASSQSGTGLSSPLHF. The CDR3 coding sequence is TGTGCCAGCAGCCAATCCGGGACAGGGTTGTCCTCACCCCTCCACTTT.

This clonotype was seen many times. The rearrangement links TRBV7-9 to TRBJ2-7; 8 nucleotides line up with TRBD2. J was trimmed by 10 bases and V by 2 bases; bases with no gene match: 10. CDR1 SEHNR and CDR2 FQNEAQ come from the germline V gene (reference sequence). This CDR3 contains 14 residues. CDR3 coding DNA: TGTGCCAGCAGCTTAACTAGCGGCTTAAGGGAACAGTACTTC. Its translation is CASSLTSGLREQYF.

This clonotype was recorded many times. The chain carries TRBV11-2 and TRBJ2-3, with a possible D match to TRBD1 (6 bases). The V end was cut by 5 bases, the J end by 2 bases, with 11 bases between. The CDR3 covers 14 residues. Germline CDR1 and CDR2: SGHAT and FQNNGV. DNA of the CDR3: TGTGCCAGCAGCCAAGGGACAATCACAGATACGCAGTATTTT. It codes for CASSQGTITDTQYF.

This clonotype has ten or more counts. V and J are TRBV2 and TRBJ1-4; the D is unclear. CDR1 is SNHLY and CDR2 is FYNNEI in the germline V gene. V lost 8 bases to trimming and J lost 2 bases, with 6 bases between them. The CDR3 spans 12 residues. The CDR3 coding sequence is TGTGCCAGCGGAGGGACTAATGAAAAACTGTTTTTT. Amino acid sequence: CASGGTNEKLFF.

This clonotype appeared many times. The chain carries TRBV7-9 and TRBJ2-1; D possibly matches TRBD1 or TRBD2 (5 bases each). From germline, CDR1 is SEHNR and CDR2 FQNEAQ (reference sequence). The CDR3 has 15 residues. V was trimmed by 3 bases and J by 5 bases, leaving 14 bases between them. The CDR3 region is CASSFFGGKNNEQFF. DNA of the CDR3: TGTGCCAGCAGCTTTTTTGGGGGAAAGAACAATGAGCAGTTCTTC.

The sample holds many counts of this clonotype. The chain couples TRBV6-2 or TRBV6-3 to TRBJ2-7; D ambiguous. Germline CDR1 is MNHEY and CDR2 is SVGEGT. The CDR3 length is 15 residues. Deletions cut 2 bases from V and 0 bases from J, with 11 bases between. The CDR3 loop is CASSYMQAISYEQYF. Here the CDR3 DNA reads TGTGCCAGCAGTTACATGCAGGCCATCTCCTACGAGCAGTACTTC.

In its sample, this clonotype was seen many times. V and J are TRBV6-5 and TRBJ1-2, with D possibly being TRBD1 (5 bases). The CDR3 is made up of 14 amino acids. V lost 1 base, J lost 7 bases, and 13 bases lay in between. Looked up from germline, CDR1 is MNHEY and CDR2 is SVGAGI. CDR3 bases: TGTGCCAGCAGTTACTGGCCCCTAACAGGTGGCTACACCTTC. It is translated as CASSYWPLTGGYTF.

The CDR3 DNA sequence: TGTGCCAGCAGCTCCTCGTCTCCGGGACAGGGGGTAACAGATACGCAGTATTTT. Translating it yields CASSSSSPGQGVTDTQYF. The gene calls are TRBV11-2 and TRBJ2-3; 11 nucleotides agree with TRBD1. The J segment lost 3 bases and the V segment lost 4 bases, leaving 12 bases of the junction unmatched. Germline V gene lookup returns CDR1 SGHAT and CDR2 FQNNGV. This CDR3 is built from 18 residues.

This clonotype was counted a few times. CDR3: CASSPGLAGGLSGANVLTF. The CDR3 DNA reads TGTGCCAGCAGCCCCGGACTAGCGGGGGGACTCTCTGGGGCCAACGTCCTGACTTTC. The rearrangement joins TRBV7-9 to TRBJ2-6; TRBD2 agrees at 14 bases. V trimming: 5 bases; J trimming: 0 bases; junction bases outside the gene matches: 6. The CDR3 has 19 amino acids. Germline V CDR1 and CDR2: SEHNR, FQNEAQ (reference sequence).

A note on this clonotype: Given a much more abundant clone one base away, this may be a read error. The chain is built from TRBV5-1 and TRBJ2-3; 13 bases agree with TRBD2. CDR1 and CDR2 (germline): SGHRS, YFSETQ. This CDR3 has 18 amino acids. The CDR3 is CASNLGLAGPSSTDTQYF. CDR3 nucleotides: TGCGCCAGCAACTTGGGACTAGCGGGGCCATCTAGCACAGATACGCAGTATTTT.

V is TRBV2 and J is TRBJ2-7, with 8 nucleotides matching TRBD2. Unmatched junction bases numbered 5, after V lost 7 bases and J lost 0 bases. CDR1 is SNHLY, CDR2 FYNNEI, per germline. The CDR3 has 14 residues. The CDR3 here is CASKLAASSYEQYF. CDR3 nucleotides: TGTGCCAGCAAACTAGCGGCTAGCTCCTACGAGCAGTACTTC.

This clonotype was found a few times. V and J are TRBV9 and TRBJ2-5; 10 bases are shared with TRBD1. V trimming: 5 bases; J trimming: 3 bases; junction bases outside the gene matches: 7. Germline V gene lookup returns CDR1 SGDLS and CDR2 YYNGEE. The CDR3 has 15 residues. CDR3 amino acids: CASSYRDRGKETQYF. The CDR3 DNA reads as TGTGCCAGCAGTTACCGGGACAGGGGTAAAGAGACCCAGTACTTC.

The V gene is TRBV19, the J gene TRBJ1-2, with 7 bases identical to TRBD1. V shed 4 bases, J shed 8 bases, and the junction held 4 bases outside the gene matches. The CDR3 has 12 residues. Germline V CDR1 and CDR2: LNHDA, SQIVND (reference sequence). The DNA of the CDR3 is TGTGCCAGTAGTAAACAGGGGAGCGGCTACACCTTC. It translates to CASSKQGSGYTF. Together with reference TRBV19 and TRBJ1-2, the CDR3 gives the full variable domain: DGGITQSPKYLFRKEGQNVTLSCEQNLNHDAMYWYRQDPGQGLRLIYYSQIVNDFQKGDIAEGYSVSREKKESFPLTVTSAQKNPTAFYLCASSKQGSGYTFGSGTRLTVV.

This clonotype has a count of ten or more. This chain links TRBV5-1 with TRBJ2-7; D ambiguous. Germline CDR1 and CDR2: SGHRS and YFSETQ. Trimming stripped 0 bases from V and 2 bases from J, with 9 bases between. The CDR3 length is 14 residues. In nucleotides, the CDR3 is TGCGCCAGCAGCTTGGAAGGCAGGACCTACGAGCAGTACTTC. The encoded protein is CASSLEGRTYEQYF.

This clonotype was recorded at least ten times. CDR3 in DNA: TGCAGTGCTAGAGGGTCGGGGGGGAGGACAGATACCTACGAGCAGTACTTC. The encoded protein is CSARGSGGRTDTYEQYF. The V and J genes are TRBV20-1 and TRBJ2-7; 8 nucleotides align to TRBD2. The CDR3 sequence is 17 residues long. With V trimmed by 1 base and J by 2 bases, 13 bases remained unmatched. CDR1 and CDR2 (germline): DFQATT, SNEGSKA (reference sequence).

CDR3 loop: CASSDRQGAGDTQYF. In DNA form, the CDR3 reads TGTGCCAGCAGTGACAGGCAGGGGGCAGGAGATACGCAGTATTTT. The chain couples TRBV2 to TRBJ2-3, with 8 positions matching TRBD1. CDR1 and CDR2 (germline): SNHLY, FYNNEI. CDR3 length: 15 amino acids. Losses at the gene ends were 3 bases for V and 5 bases for J; bases not matched to a gene: 7.

V and J are TRBV5-1 and TRBJ2-3; D might be TRBD2 (7 bases). Trimming removed 5 bases at V and 0 bases at J, with 16 bases between. The germline CDR1 and CDR2 sequences are SGHRS and YFSETQ. The CDR3 sequence is 16 residues long. The CDR3 region is CASRQPGGASTDTQYF. The CDR3 DNA reads TGCGCCAGCAGACAACCTGGGGGGGCCAGCACAGATACGCAGTATTTT.

This clonotype was detected ten times or more. V gene TRBV5-6 combines with J gene TRBJ2-3, with D perhaps TRBD2 (5 bases). V was pared by 0 bases and J by 2 bases, with 13 bases between. The CDR3 sequence is 16 residues long. In germline, CDR1 is SGHDT, CDR2 YYEEEE. In DNA form, the CDR3 reads TGTGCCAGCAGCTTGGGGCTAGCCCTTCACACAGATACGCAGTATTTT. The encoded protein is CASSLGLALHTDTQYF. Full variable domain (remainder filled in from reference TRBV5-6 and TRBJ2-3): DAGVTQSPTHLIKTRGQQVTLRCSPKSGHDTVSWYQQALGQGPQFIFQYYEEEERQRGNFPDRFSGHQFPNYSSELNVNALLLGDSALYLCASSLGLALHTDTQYFGPGTRLTVL.

This clonotype was found many times. The V gene is TRBV27, the J gene TRBJ2-1; the D is unclear. Trimming removed 3 bases at V and 5 bases at J, with 5 bases between. This CDR3 is 12 amino acids long. The V gene's germline CDR1 is MNHEY and CDR2 SMNVEV (reference sequence). The CDR3 loop is CASSFPDNEQFF. DNA for the CDR3: TGTGCCAGCAGTTTCCCCGACAATGAGCAGTTCTTC.